This T cell receptor (beta chain) was recovered during a study of identical twins. Overall study findings and caveats: The conclusions drew on cross-sectional statistical analysis instead of tracking the same donors.

TCRdb reanalysed the 5' RACE reads using MiXCR and keeps one entry per CDR3 protein. The profile shows roughly 280,000 distinct CDR3 sequences, just under 9.5% of them singletons. This clonotype was observed many times. Its matching antigen is unknown. The same specimen was also included in a second study, on yellow fever vaccine responses in identical twins.

What was sequenced was CD8+ T cells sorted from blood. This sequence was found in a woman younger than 30 in good health.

The CDR3 here is CSVEDREGLAAVNEQFF. The CDR3 DNA reads as TGCAGCGTTGAAGATCGGGAGGGACTAGCGGCCGTCAATGAGCAGTTCTTC. This rearrangement joins TRBV29-1 to TRBJ2-1; 11 bases fit TRBD2. With V trimmed by 0 bases and J by 6 bases, 10 bases remained unmatched. The CDR3 loop spans 17 amino acids. Germline lookup yields CDR1 SQVTM and CDR2 ANQGSEA.